Here is one TCR beta chain with its context. What it binds is unknown. The time point was: week 35, safety follow-up. Each dose delivered 300 ug of mutant IDH1 20-mer peptide subcutaneously with imiquimod. This record comes from a study of a mutant IDH1 vaccine in newly diagnosed glioma. Study-wide background: Vaccination was launched 4-6 weeks after radiotherapy alone, or with temozolomide cycles. Antecedent treatment encompassed radiotherapy, temozolomide, or their combination; the majority received both.

General study points: Variations in leading peripheral T cell clonotypes appeared to have no connection with pseudoprogression.

Sequencing was performed with immunoSEQ multiplex PCR; in TCRdb, only in-frame clones are kept and a portion is missing. The sample lists 40,000 to 55,000 clones; more than 60% were seen once. Germline lookup yields CDR1 MNHEY and CDR2 SVGAGI. The V gene end was trimmed by 5 bases and the J gene end by 6 bases; junction bases not matched to a gene: 10. CDR3 length: 15 residues. The sample consisted of PBMCs, taken from a glioma patient whose treatment included an IDH1 peptide vaccine. This chain links TRBV6-5 with TRBJ1-1; 9 bases are shared with TRBD1. This receptor was taken from a man aged 40-49 years with glioma. The CDR3 loop reads CASSNRQGGLAEAFF. Written as DNA, the CDR3 is TGTGCCAGCAGTAACAGACAGGGGGGCCTGGCTGAAGCTTTCTTT.